The 27 T cell receptor beta chains given below trace back to one sample, sequenced in a study of early stage breast cancer tumors (dated by TCRdb to the late 2010s). Library preparation was by the immunoSEQ multiplex PCR assay. Not all clones reach the TCRdb copy of this immuneACCESS table, which keeps in-frame sequences only. Checked studies attribute under half of the gap to unresolved V genes and leave the rest unexplained. The table for this sample lists fewer than 90,000 clones; around 80% of them were counted only once. The ten largest clonotypes hold 3.5% of the sample. Sequencing was carried out using blood. The source of these receptors is a person between 60 and 70 years old with breast cancer.

This clone appeared a single time. The rearrangement joins TRBV30 to TRBJ1-3; possibly TRBD1 for D (5 bases). This CDR3 is 14 amino acids long. CDR1 and CDR2 (germline): GTSNPN, SVGIG (reference sequence). V dropped 0 bases and J dropped 2 bases, with 8 bases sitting between them. The CDR3 DNA follows: TGTGCCTGGAGTGTAAAGGGGCCTGGAAACACCATATATTTT. Translating gives CAWSVKGPGNTIYF.

V is TRBV7-2 and J is TRBJ2-5; 7 bases align to TRBD2. The trim removed 2 bases at V and 4 bases at J, leaving 7 bases unmatched. This CDR3 is built from 15 residues. The germline gives CDR1 SGHTA, CDR2 FQGNSA. The CDR3 DNA sequence: TGTGCCAGCAGCTTATGGGAGGGCCGAGGAGAGACCCAGTACTTC. Protein product: CASSLWEGRGETQYF.

This clone showed up just a few times. This chain uses TRBV9 with TRBJ2-2; D gene ambiguous. The CDR3 extends over 14 amino acids. V lost 0 bases and J 4 bases, leaving 7 bases between the germline ends. The germline gives CDR1 SGDLS, CDR2 YYNGEE. This CDR3 is CASSVGWVTGELFF. CDR3 coding DNA: TGTGCCAGCAGCGTAGGGTGGGTCACCGGGGAGCTGTTTTTT.

This rearrangement joins TRBV6-5 to TRBJ2-7; D gene uncertain. The germline V gene has CDR1 MNHEY and CDR2 SVGAGI. The CDR3 runs to 14 residues. The V end lost 6 bases, the J end lost 2 bases, and 14 bases lay between the germline ends. The CDR3 loop reads CASRVTPVAYEQYF. CDR3 nucleotides: TGTGCCAGCAGAGTTACCCCAGTAGCCTACGAGCAGTACTTC.

The chain is built from TRBV15 and TRBJ2-7; 8 nucleotides line up with TRBD2. Germline V gene sequence: CDR1 LNHNV, CDR2 YYDKDF (reference sequence). J gave up 6 bases and V 0 bases, and 7 bases lay outside the gene matches. This CDR3 is built from 15 residues. The CDR3 DNA reads as TGTGCCACCAGCAGAGATCCCAGCGGGAGTATCGAGCAGTACTTC. Its translation is CATSRDPSGSIEQYF.

The rearrangement uses TRBV5-1 and TRBJ1-2, with D hard to call. In germline, CDR1 is SGHRS, CDR2 YFSETQ. Trimming left V 0 bases short and J 5 bases short, with 8 bases between. The CDR3 has 13 amino acids. The CDR3 protein is CASSLDNRYGYTF. CDR3 in DNA: TGCGCCAGCAGCTTGGATAACAGATATGGCTACACCTTC.

The CDR3: CASRVQGLNTGELFF. CDR3 sequence (DNA): TGTGCCAGCAGAGTACAGGGACTGAACACCGGGGAGCTGTTTTTT. The rearrangement joins TRBV6-5 to TRBJ2-2; D might be TRBD1 or TRBD2, each matching 6 bases. The CDR3 length is 15 residues. Trimming stripped 6 bases from V and 1 base from J, with 12 bases between. Germline V gene data show CDR1 as MNHEY and CDR2 as SVGAGI.

The V and J genes are TRBV6-1 and TRBJ1-2; TRBD1 aligns across 8 bases. The CDR3 loop spans 14 amino acids. The germline gives CDR1 MNHNS, CDR2 SASEGT. V trimming: 6 bases; J trimming: 6 bases; junction bases outside the gene matches: 9. The DNA of the CDR3 is TGTGCCAGCAGCCCACAGGGGGGACAGGATGGCTACACCTTC. Translation: CASSPQGGQDGYTF.

The V gene is TRBV7-6, the J gene TRBJ2-7; 8 bases map to TRBD2. After removal of 5 bases from V and 3 bases from J, the junction contained 9 bases not matched to a gene. The CDR3 covers 15 residues. The germline gives CDR1 SGHVS, CDR2 FNYEAQ. The CDR3 nucleotides are TGTGCCAGCAGCCTCAGCGGGGGCCTCCTCTACGAGCAGTACTTC. Amino acids: CASSLSGGLLYEQYF.

The rearrangement links TRBV7-2 to TRBJ1-2; D remains ambiguous. Germline CDR1 reads SGHTA; CDR2 reads FQGNSA. The CDR3 runs to 13 residues. Trimming took off 5 bases at V and 4 bases at J, with 11 bases between the two ends. In DNA, the CDR3 is TGTGCCAGCAGCCGATTCGGAGGCTATGGCTACACCTTC. Amino acids: CASSRFGGYGYTF.

The V gene is TRBV29-1, the J gene TRBJ2-2; TRBD2 matches 9 bases. The CDR3 has 15 residues. CDR1 and CDR2 (germline): SQVTM, ANQGSEA. With 5 bases clipped from V and 4 bases from J, the junction kept 8 bases outside the gene matches. CDR3 region: CSVLLAGRGTGELFF. The CDR3 coding sequence is TGCAGCGTTCTCCTAGCGGGGCGGGGCACCGGGGAGCTGTTTTTT.

The rearrangement uses TRBV28 and TRBJ2-3; 7 bases match TRBD1. Germline assignment: CDR1 MDHEN and CDR2 SYDVKM. CDR3 length: 15 residues. The V and J ends lost 4 bases and 2 bases, in that order; junction bases with no gene match: 6. This CDR3 is CASSSLQGSTDTQYF. The CDR3 DNA reads as TGTGCCAGCAGTTCCTTACAGGGGTCCACAGATACGCAGTATTTT.

J is TRBJ2-2 and V is TRBV7-6, with a possible D match to TRBD1 (5 bases). Germline CDR1 is SGHVS and CDR2 is FNYEAQ. Deletions cut 0 bases from V and 5 bases from J, with 16 bases between. The CDR3 extends over 17 amino acids. The CDR3 DNA follows: TGTGCCAGCAGCTTAGCGCTAGTCAGGGCAAAGACCGGGGAGCTGTTTTTT. Its translation: CASSLALVRAKTGELFF.

The J gene is TRBJ2-5, the V gene TRBV29-1; D may correspond to TRBD1 or TRBD2 (5 bases each). This CDR3 has 11 residues. V shed 4 bases and J shed 5 bases, with 8 bases lying between them. Germline V CDR1 and CDR2: SQVTM, ANQGSEA. In DNA form, the CDR3 reads TGCAGCGTTGGAGGGGCGGAGACCCAGTACTTC. Translated, it gives CSVGGAETQYF.

The chain joins TRBV9 to TRBJ2-1; 12 nucleotides align to TRBD2. The CDR3 consists of 16 residues. Germline V lookup: CDR1 SGDLS, CDR2 YYNGEE. V dropped 3 bases and J dropped 8; count of bases not matched to a gene: 9. The CDR3 spells CASSDTGLAGRDEQFF. CDR3 in DNA: TGTGCCAGCAGCGACACAGGACTAGCGGGAAGGGATGAGCAGTTCTTC.

In its sample, this clone was seen once. The chain links TRBV19 to TRBJ1-2, with a possible D match to TRBD1 (5 bases). V lost 3 bases, J lost 1 base, and 6 bases lay in between. The CDR3 has 13 residues. Per germline, CDR1 LNHDA and CDR2 SQIVND (reference sequence). The CDR3: CASSMTVNYGYTF. CDR3 in DNA: TGTGCCAGTAGTATGACAGTTAACTATGGCTACACCTTC. Full variable domain (outside the CDR3, taken from reference TRBV19 and TRBJ1-2): DGGITQSPKYLFRKEGQNVTLSCEQNLNHDAMYWYRQDPGQGLRLIYYSQIVNDFQKGDIAEGYSVSREKKESFPLTVTSAQKNPTAFYLCASSMTVNYGYTFGSGTRLTVV.

The rearrangement links TRBV7-3 to TRBJ2-1; unclear D gene. Trimming stripped 4 bases from V and 7 bases from J, with 8 bases between. This CDR3 is built from 12 residues. CDR1 is SGHTA and CDR2 is FQGTGA in the germline V gene. The CDR3 DNA sequence: TGTGCCAGCAGCTCCCCTCCTAATGAGCAGTTCTTC. It codes for CASSSPPNEQFF.

The chain joins TRBV9 to TRBJ2-5, with 7 positions matching TRBD1. There are 14 residues in the CDR3. Germline lookup yields CDR1 SGDLS and CDR2 YYNGEE. Unmatched junction bases numbered 4, after V lost 4 bases and J lost 1 base. CDR3 DNA: TGTGCCAGCAGCAGTCGACAGGGCCAAGAGACCCAGTACTTC. The encoded protein is CASSSRQGQETQYF.

The J gene is TRBJ2-3, the V gene TRBV30, with TRBD2 identical over 16 bases. The CDR3 is made up of 18 amino acids. Looked up from germline, CDR1 is GTSNPN and CDR2 is SVGIG (reference sequence). Trimming cost V 0 bases and J 4 bases; bases outside gene matches: 7. The CDR3 here is CAWSVPGLAGGRADTQYF. CDR3 bases: TGTGCCTGGAGTGTACCGGGACTAGCGGGGGGGCGCGCAGATACGCAGTATTTT.

The chain couples TRBV29-1 to TRBJ2-7, with a possible D match to TRBD1 (7 bases). The CDR3 spans 11 residues. Germline CDR1 is SQVTM and CDR2 is ANQGSEA. CDR3 nucleotides: TGCAGTGGTGGAGGGGGCCACGAGCAGTACTTC. It is translated as CSGGGGHEQYF.

This clone was counted a single time. The rearrangement joins TRBV5-1 to TRBJ2-7; no firm D call. The V end lost 7 bases, the J end lost 2 bases, and 16 bases lay between the germline ends. The length of the CDR3 is 14 residues. Per germline, CDR1 SGHRS and CDR2 YFSETQ. This CDR3 is CASRPSGETYEQYF. Written as DNA, the CDR3 is TGCGCCAGCCGACCGTCAGGTGAAACCTACGAGCAGTACTTC.

This clone was detected only once. The chain combines TRBV30 with TRBJ2-2; D is unclear. This CDR3 has 13 amino acids. V lost 4 bases and J lost 1, with 7 bases in between. Germline-derived CDR1 and CDR2 are GTSNPN and SVGIG (reference sequence). The CDR3 DNA follows: TGTGCCTGGAAAGAATGGAACACCGGGGAGCTGTTTTTT. Amino acid sequence: CAWKEWNTGELFF.

The chain employs TRBV15 and TRBJ2-7; either TRBD1 or TRBD2 may fit D (5 bases each). Germline V gene data show CDR1 as LNHNV and CDR2 as YYDKDF (reference sequence). The CDR3 length is 16 residues. V was clipped by 0 bases and J by 1 base, with 13 bases between them. The CDR3: CATSRDRGAASYEQYF. The CDR3 DNA follows: TGTGCCACCAGCAGAGATCGAGGGGCGGCTTCCTACGAGCAGTACTTC.

This clone showed up just a few times. The rearrangement joins TRBV5-1 to TRBJ2-7; 9 positions match TRBD1. The germline gives CDR1 SGHRS, CDR2 YFSETQ. Trimming at V came to 2 bases and at J to 2 bases, leaving 2 bases not matched to a gene. The CDR3 totals 14 residues. CDR3 protein: CASSLGTGPYEQYF. The CDR3 DNA reads TGCGCCAGCAGCTTAGGGACAGGGCCCTACGAGCAGTACTTC.

The gene calls are TRBV28 and TRBJ1-5; a weak D match, TRBD1 (5 bases). The CDR3 has 15 residues. Germline CDR1 is MDHEN and CDR2 is SYDVKM. V shed 3 bases and J shed 3 bases, with 12 bases lying between them. The CDR3 reads CASSFGGEDNQPQHF. The CDR3 DNA follows: TGTGCCAGCAGTTTCGGGGGGGAGGACAATCAGCCCCAGCATTTT.

In this sample, this clone turned up a few times. This sequence joins TRBV15 and TRBJ2-2; D might be TRBD1 or TRBD2, each matching 5 bases. Germline-derived CDR1 and CDR2 are LNHNV and YYDKDF (reference sequence). The V end lost 2 bases, the J end lost 5 bases, and 12 bases lay between the germline ends. This CDR3 has 15 amino acids. In DNA, the CDR3 is TGTGCCACCAGCAGATCGGGACCTGGGACCGGGGAGCTGTTTTTT. This codes for CATSRSGPGTGELFF.

The chain is built from TRBV7-8 and TRBJ1-5, with D possibly being TRBD1 (6 bases). V was clipped by 3 bases and J by 3 bases, with 9 bases between them. Germline-derived CDR1 and CDR2 are SGHVS and FQNEAQ. This CDR3 is built from 14 residues. The CDR3 region has the DNA TGTGCCAGCAGCTTTAACAGGGACAATCAGCCCCAGCATTTT. It codes for CASSFNRDNQPQHF.